This T cell receptor beta chain was profiled in a study of blood T cells in healthy people across ages (dated by TCRdb to between 2014 and 2017). Regarding the complete study: In model experiments, template switching captured about one uniquely barcoded TCR beta cDNA molecule for every two T cells. For two donors (one aged 18 to 29 and one aged 80 or older), the study analyzed two additional independent replicas of 1 million unique cDNA reads from the same blood draw. Donors of different ages were randomly distributed across sequencing lanes to avoid experimental bias. Using deep sequencing normalized with unique cDNA molecular identifiers, the study measured how TCR beta repertoire diversity changes with age. Donors were grouped into four age groups: young (average 16 years), middle-aged (roughly 38), aged (around 62) and long-lived (approximately 82).

Systemically healthy Caucasian individuals from Russia, about 38 in total and aged about 6 to 100 years, were included as donors. Each donor gave about 11 milliliters of peripheral blood, drawn into EDTA-treated Vacutainer tubes. Ficoll-Paque density-gradient centrifugation was used to isolate PBMCs, with at least 7 million per sample. Total RNA, at least 6 micrograms per sample, was extracted from PBMCs with Trizol reagent. For every donor, an aliquot of PBMCs went through flow cytometry to measure the percentages of naive CD45RAhigh/CD27high T cells. Including the terminal cysteine and phenylalanine, the CDR3 comprises 12 residues. Of the read, only the CDR3 DNA is kept; its 36 bases are in frame from base 1. Per the germline V gene, MDHEN is the CDR1 and SYDVKM is the CDR2. Between the V and J ends, shortened by 6 bases and 6 bases respectively, the junction contains 12 bases. This clonotype occurred a few times. Its antigen target is currently unknown. No qualities accompany the bases; no much larger clone lies one base away.

Receptor amplification or capture employed 5' RACE. The instrument was an Illumina HiSeq 2500. A second PCR of roughly 6 to 12 cycles was performed with a sample-barcoded 5' primer and a J-beta primer mix. A unique molecular identifier was introduced onto each TCR beta cDNA molecule by a template-switch 5' adaptor carrying 12 random nucleotides. Each sample yielded at least 3 million CDR3-containing paired-end reads. First-strand cDNA synthesis was performed from all RNA using the Mint cDNA synthesis kit, with priming by a TRBC-specific oligonucleotide. After uracil-DNA glycosylase treatment, a first 18-cycle PCR used universal primers M1SS and BC2_uni_R on all cDNA. Per the source publication's procedure: For normalization, 1 million high-quality reads were randomly selected from each sample, with every read carrying a distinct molecular identifier. Instead of being binned into consensus sequences, reads with shared molecular identifiers were discarded. MiTCR, set to a Q25 quality threshold and the strictest error-elimination algorithm, was used for CDR3 identification, clonotype clustering and error correction. A nonparametric unseen species model with Euler transformation was used to estimate a lower bound on total TCR beta diversity. TCRdb reprocessed the public reads (quality trimming at Q25 with fastp, clone calling with MiXCR) and kept in-frame beta chains. Each entry is one CDR3 protein sequence, shown with its most common DNA and genes. What appears here as the V and J calls and clone size reflects TCRdb's work, not the paper's. The sample includes about 1.6 million distinct CDR3 sequences, with 30% to 35% observed a single time. The biggest ten clones account for 11% of the sample.

General conclusions and limits of the study: Compared with the aged group, more naive CD4+ T cells, fewer expanded clones and increased TCR diversity were shown by the long-lived group, suggesting age selection. Estimates of total diversity from one million sequenced T cells were regarded as lower bounds and underestimates. Observed TCR beta diversity correlated strongly with the percentage of naive T cells measured by flow cytometry. As age increased, observed TCR beta diversity per million T cells dropped in a roughly linear way, and a significant reduction was already evident by age about 40. Donor CMV infection status was unknown, potentially confounding age-related changes in expanded clonotypes. Since profiling was done on bulk unsorted PBMCs, naive and antigen-experienced compartments could not be conclusively compared.

Sequencing was performed on blood. Recombination joined TRBV28 with TRBJ2-7; the best D guess is TRBD2, with 5 bases matching. The sequence derives from a woman in her twenties or thirties in good health. This receptor carries the CDR3 CASRRQAGEQYF. The nucleotide sequence reads TGTGCCAGCAGGCGTCAGGCGGGCGAGCAGTACTTC.